The next 3 T cell receptor beta chains were all read from a single sample in a study of cytomegalovirus exposure and HLA in healthy donors. With 60 Vbeta and 13 Jbeta primers, the PCR was carried out. TCRdb's table, derived via immunoSEQ multiplex PCR, lists solely in-frame clones and lacks some. The table includes 150,000 to 200,000 clones, about four fifths detected once. Specimen: PBMCs. These receptors were obtained from a woman aged 40 to 50 in good health and CMV-seronegative.

CDR3 nucleotide sequence: TGTGCCACCAGCCCCCGGTTGGGGAGCGCAGATACGCAGTATTTT. Encoded protein: CATSPRLGSADTQYF. The rearrangement links TRBV15 to TRBJ2-3, with a tentative D call TRBD2 (5 bases). The germline V gene encodes CDR1 LNHNV and CDR2 YYDKDF (reference sequence). V was pared by 5 bases and J by 4 bases, with 16 bases between. The CDR3 contains 15 residues.

V is TRBV5-1 and J is TRBJ2-2; D perhaps matches TRBD2 (6 bases). The CDR3 contains 16 residues. Germline values: CDR1 SGHRS, CDR2 YFSETQ. V lost 4 bases to trimming and J lost 5 bases, with 18 bases between them. The CDR3 here is CASSVGGAIGTGELFF. The CDR3 DNA sequence: TGCGCCAGCAGCGTTGGCGGGGCAATTGGGACCGGGGAGCTGTTTTTT.

The chain recombines TRBV14 with TRBJ1-2; maybe TRBD1 (5 bases). Between the trimmed V and J ends, which lost 4 bases and 7 bases, there was a span of 19 bases. From germline, CDR1 is SGHDN and CDR2 FVKESK. The CDR3 extends over 15 amino acids. The CDR3 coding sequence is TGTGCCAGCAGCCCGTACAGCGGATGGGGGGGTGGCTACACCTTC. It yields the protein CASSPYSGWGGGYTF.